A single sample gave rise to the 30 T cell receptor beta chains below, sequenced in a study of blood T cell repertoires in COVID-19. This table comes from immunoSEQ multiplex PCR, and its TCRdb copy is limited to in-frame clones, with some not included. The sample shows 100,000 to 120,000 clones, approximately 90% of them seen only once. The sample taken for sequencing was peripheral blood. The receptors were sampled from a woman in her forties or fifties with acute or convalescent COVID-19.

The CDR3 loop is CASSSYRPGNEKLFF. The CDR3 region has the DNA TGTGCCAGCAGCTCCTACAGGCCCGGTAATGAAAAACTGTTTTTT. The V call is TRBV7-9, the J call TRBJ1-4; maybe TRBD1 (5 bases). This CDR3 comprises 15 residues. Germline V gene data show CDR1 as SEHNR and CDR2 as FQNEAQ (reference sequence). Deletions cut 4 bases from V and 4 bases from J, with 13 bases between.

This rearrangement joins TRBV3-1 (or the pseudogene TRBV3-2) to TRBJ2-1, with 14 bases identical to TRBD2. CDR1 is LGHDT, CDR2 YNNKEL, per germline (reference sequence). CDR3 length: 16 residues. The V segment lost 4 bases and the J segment 7 bases; nucleotides outside the gene matches: 6. CDR3 sequence: CASSPGLAGGGNEQFF. CDR3 coding DNA: TGTGCCAGCAGCCCCGGACTAGCGGGAGGCGGGAATGAGCAGTTCTTC.

The J gene is TRBJ2-5, the V gene TRBV14, with TRBD2 identical over 10 bases. Per the germline V gene, CDR1 is SGHDN and CDR2 is FVKESK. The junction had 9 bases not matched to a gene; V was cut back by 4 bases and J by 7 bases. The CDR3 extends over 15 amino acids. The CDR3 DNA reads TGTGCCAGCAGCCCCGCGGGACTAGCGCTGGCGACCCAGTACTTC. Translation gives CASSPAGLALATQYF.

This chain connects TRBV18 to TRBJ2-1; the D gene is possibly TRBD2 (5 bases). V was trimmed by 3 bases and J by 0 bases, leaving 9 bases between them. CDR3 length: 15 residues. Germline V gives CDR1 KGHSH, CDR2 LQKENI. The CDR3 bases are TGTGCCAGCTCACCCTTGCGGGCCTCCTACAATGAGCAGTTCTTC. Translating gives CASSPLRASYNEQFF.

The chain couples TRBV6-6 to TRBJ1-1; 9 positions match TRBD1. The CDR3 extends over 14 amino acids. Germline loops: CDR1 MNHNY, CDR2 SVGAGI (reference sequence). The J segment lost 5 bases and the V segment lost 7 bases, leaving 8 bases of the junction unmatched. CDR3 in amino acids: CASISDRGRTEAFF. CDR3 DNA: TGTGCCAGCATCTCGGACAGGGGACGAACTGAAGCTTTCTTT.

This chain uses TRBV19 with TRBJ2-1, with TRBD2 matching 7 bases. CDR1 is LNHDA, CDR2 SQIVND, per germline (reference sequence). This CDR3 region has 15 residues. V shed 4 bases, J shed 0 bases, and the junction held 3 bases outside the gene matches. CDR3 in DNA: TGTGCCAGTAGTAGTACTAGCGTCTCCTACAATGAGCAGTTCTTC. Residues: CASSSTSVSYNEQFF. The variable domain in full, with the rest retrieved from reference TRBV19 and TRBJ2-1, is DGGITQSPKYLFRKEGQNVTLSCEQNLNHDAMYWYRQDPGQGLRLIYYSQIVNDFQKGDIAEGYSVSREKKESFPLTVTSAQKNPTAFYLCASSSTSVSYNEQFFGPGTRLTVL.

Only a few counts were recorded for this clone. V is TRBV2 and J is TRBJ1-3; 8 nucleotides line up with TRBD1. The CDR3 sequence is 15 residues long. Trimming at V came to 4 bases and at J to 2 bases, leaving 4 bases not matched to a gene. Per germline, CDR1 SNHLY and CDR2 FYNNEI. Here the CDR3 reads CASSVVQGAGNTIYF. CDR3 nucleotides: TGTGCCAGCAGTGTAGTACAGGGGGCTGGAAACACCATATATTTT.

The chain links TRBV27 to TRBJ1-6; 7 nucleotides match TRBD1. The V and J ends lost 6 bases and 6 bases, in that order; junction bases with no gene match: 5. Germline loops: CDR1 MNHEY, CDR2 SMNVEV (reference sequence). The CDR3 sequence is 14 residues long. DNA for the CDR3: TGTGCCAGCAGCCGGGGACAGATTAATTCACCCCTCCACTTT. Translated: CASSRGQINSPLHF.

V is TRBV11-3 and J is TRBJ2-2; maybe TRBD1 (6 bases). Trimming stripped 0 bases from V and 3 bases from J, with 11 bases between. Germline assignment: CDR1 SGHNT and CDR2 YENEEA. This CDR3 is built from 16 residues. CDR3: CASSLEDRDYTGELFF. CDR3 nucleotide sequence: TGTGCCAGCAGCTTAGAGGACAGAGATTACACCGGGGAGCTGTTTTTT.

The gene calls are TRBV18 and TRBJ2-7, with 14 bases identical to TRBD2. Trimming removed 3 bases from V and 2 bases from J; junction bases left unmatched: 9. Germline values: CDR1 KGHSH, CDR2 LQKENI. The CDR3 has 18 amino acids. DNA for the CDR3: TGTGCCAGCTCACCGGGGACTAGCGGGAGAGGGAAGCCCTACGAGCAGTACTTC. It yields the protein CASSPGTSGRGKPYEQYF.

The chain employs TRBV14 and TRBJ1-1; a weak D match, TRBD1 (5 bases). The CDR3 covers 13 residues. Germline assignment: CDR1 SGHDN and CDR2 FVKESK. V lost 4 bases and J 3 bases, leaving 9 bases between the germline ends. The CDR3 nucleotides read TGTGCCAGCAGCCGGCCAGGGTACACTGAAGCTTTCTTT. It codes for CASSRPGYTEAFF.

The chain combines TRBV24-1 with TRBJ2-5; tentative D call: TRBD2 (6 bases). V was shortened by 1 base and J by 5 bases, with 10 bases between the two germline ends. This CDR3 contains 14 residues. Germline CDR1 and CDR2: KGHDR and SFDVKD. The CDR3 nucleotides are TGTGCCACCAGTGATTTCGGGGGAGATGAGACCCAGTACTTC. As protein: CATSDFGGDETQYF.

J is TRBJ2-2 and V is TRBV14; D uncertain. Germline V gives CDR1 SGHDN, CDR2 FVKESK. This CDR3 region has 16 residues. V was pared by 3 bases and J by 3 bases, with 14 bases between. CDR3 in DNA: TGTGCCAGCAGCCACCACCCACCAGATTACACCGGGGAGCTGTTTTTT. It yields the protein CASSHHPPDYTGELFF.

This chain links TRBV7-2 with TRBJ2-7; 7 bases align to TRBD2. The V gene end was trimmed by 2 bases and the J gene end by 0 bases; junction bases not matched to a gene: 1. Germline CDR1 reads SGHTA; CDR2 reads FQGNSA. This CDR3 spans 14 amino acids. CDR3 sequence (DNA): TGTGCCAGCAGCTTACGGGACTACTCCTACGAGCAGTACTTC. Protein: CASSLRDYSYEQYF.

The CDR3: CASSSDGTSGRYNEQFF. The CDR3 nucleotides are TGTGCCAGCAGCTCGGACGGGACTAGCGGGAGGTATAATGAGCAGTTCTTC. V gene TRBV5-8 combines with J gene TRBJ2-1; 15 bases match TRBD2. The germline V gene encodes CDR1 SGHTS and CDR2 YDEGEE. V trimming: 3 bases; J trimming: 7 bases; junction bases outside the gene matches: 8. CDR3 length: 17 residues.

Here the CDR3 reads CASSVGAEANYGYTF. The CDR3 DNA reads as TGTGCCAGCAGCGTAGGGGCAGAAGCTAACTATGGCTACACCTTC. The chain recombines TRBV9 with TRBJ1-2; D uncertain. Germline CDR1 is SGDLS and CDR2 is YYNGEE. The length of the CDR3 is 15 residues. V dropped 0 bases and J dropped 0 bases, with 9 bases sitting between them.

A single count supports this clone. The chain joins TRBV28 to TRBJ2-7; 9 bases match TRBD2. Trimming removed 5 bases from V and 7 bases from J; junction bases left unmatched: 12. Germline V CDR1 and CDR2: MDHEN, SYDVKM. CDR3 size: 15 residues. CDR3 loop: CASSIAGALKEEQYF. CDR3 in DNA: TGTGCCAGCAGTATAGCGGGAGCCCTAAAAGAAGAGCAGTACTTC.

This chain connects TRBV12-3 or TRBV12-4 to TRBJ1-5; unclear D gene. The CDR3 sequence is 12 residues long. Trimming removed 3 bases from V and 4 bases from J, with 4 bases in between. CDR3 DNA sequence: TGTGCCAGCAGTTTCGGGAATCAGCCCCAGCATTTT. It yields the protein CASSFGNQPQHF.

The chain carries TRBV19 and TRBJ1-1; possibly TRBD1 for D (5 bases). Germline CDR1 is LNHDA and CDR2 is SQIVND (reference sequence). With 7 bases removed from V and 7 bases from J, the gap between germline ends came to 16 bases. This CDR3 comprises 13 residues. CDR3 protein: CASNRGIHSEAFF. CDR3 coding DNA: TGTGCCAGTAACCGGGGGATCCACAGTGAAGCTTTCTTT.

This sequence joins TRBV28 and TRBJ2-7; the match to TRBD2 covers 15 bases. The CDR3 covers 18 residues. Per the germline V gene, CDR1 is MDHEN and CDR2 is SYDVKM. V dropped 3 bases and J dropped 2; count of bases not matched to a gene: 8. The CDR3 reads CASSFYGTSGRKAYEQYF. The CDR3 bases are TGTGCCAGCAGTTTCTACGGGACTAGCGGGAGGAAAGCCTACGAGCAGTACTTC.

The CDR3 DNA sequence: TGTGCCAGCAGTTACGCGGAGAGCTCCTATAATTCACCCCTCCACTTT. Protein product: CASSYAESSYNSPLHF. This chain uses TRBV6-5 with TRBJ1-6; D remains ambiguous. With 2 bases removed from V and 0 bases from J, the gap between germline ends came to 8 bases. This CDR3 is built from 16 residues. Germline V CDR1 and CDR2: MNHEY, SVGAGI.

The gene calls are TRBV9 and TRBJ2-5, with TRBD1 matching 8 bases. Germline CDR1 reads SGDLS; CDR2 reads YYNGEE. V was clipped by 3 bases and J by 2 bases; unmatched bases: 3. This CDR3 spans 14 amino acids. This CDR3 reads CASSGGQGQETQYF. CDR3 coding DNA: TGTGCCAGCAGCGGAGGACAGGGTCAAGAGACCCAGTACTTC. Complete variable domain (other parts from reference TRBV9 and TRBJ2-5): DSGVTQTPKHLITATGQRVTLRCSPRSGDLSVYWYQQSLDQGLQFLIQYYNGEERAKGNILERFSAQQFPDLHSELNLSSLELGDSALYFCASSGGQGQETQYFGPGTRLLVL.

The chain recombines TRBV28 with TRBJ2-2; 8 nucleotides match TRBD1. The CDR3 is made up of 15 amino acids. Trimming removed 3 bases from V and 4 bases from J; junction bases left unmatched: 4. Germline V gene data show CDR1 as MDHEN and CDR2 as SYDVKM. CDR3 nucleotide sequence: TGTGCCAGCAGTTTGACAGGGGTGAGCACCGGGGAGCTGTTTTTT. This gives the protein CASSLTGVSTGELFF. Combining the CDR3 with reference TRBV28 and TRBJ2-2 gives the whole variable domain DVKVTQSSRYLVKRTGEKVFLECVQDMDHENMFWYRQDPGLGLRLIYFSYDVKMKEKGDIPEGYSVSREKKERFSLILESASTNQTSMYLCASSLTGVSTGELFFGEGSRLTVL.

The count of this clone is one. The chain recombines TRBV18 with TRBJ2-2; TRBD2 aligns across 9 bases. This CDR3 contains 16 residues. V was clipped by 6 bases and J by 1 base; unmatched bases: 6. Germline V gives CDR1 KGHSH, CDR2 LQKENI. The CDR3 loop reads CASSPMTSGNTGELFF. The CDR3 bases are TGTGCCAGCTCGCCAATGACTAGCGGGAACACCGGGGAGCTGTTTTTT.

The chain carries TRBV15 and TRBJ1-5, with 7 positions matching TRBD1. V was clipped by 3 bases and J by 5 bases; unmatched bases: 1. CDR3 length equals 13 residues. From germline, CDR1 is LNHNV and CDR2 YYDKDF (reference sequence). The CDR3 sequence is CATSRGTDQPQHF. The CDR3, as DNA: TGTGCCACCAGCAGGGGGACAGATCAGCCCCAGCATTTT.

V is TRBV29-1 and J is TRBJ2-7; possible D gene TRBD1, 6 bases. The germline V gene has CDR1 SQVTM and CDR2 ANQGSEA. This CDR3 has 13 amino acids. V lost 1 base to trimming and J lost 1 base, with 8 bases between them. CDR3 in amino acids: CSVEGQASYEQYF. The CDR3 DNA follows: TGCAGCGTTGAAGGACAGGCTTCCTACGAGCAGTACTTC.

This chain uses TRBV29-1 with TRBJ2-5, with TRBD1 matching over 8 bases. This CDR3 spans 12 amino acids. Germline assignment: CDR1 SQVTM and CDR2 ANQGSEA. Germline trimming cut 5 bases from V and 5 bases from J; bases unmatched to any gene: 4. CDR3 bases: TGCAGCGTTATCGACAGGGGTGAGACCCAGTACTTC. It is translated as CSVIDRGETQYF.

The chain combines TRBV12-3 or TRBV12-4 with TRBJ1-6; no firm D call. The V and J ends lost 3 bases and 7 bases respectively, with 4 bases between them. The CDR3 has 12 residues. The CDR3 DNA sequence: TGTGCCAGCAGTTTTGAGAATTCACCCCTCCACTTT. Translating it yields CASSFENSPLHF.

This clone is a singleton in its sample. The chain recombines TRBV18 with TRBJ2-7, with a tentative D call TRBD1 (6 bases). The CDR3 totals 15 residues. Germline-derived CDR1 and CDR2 are KGHSH and LQKENI. V was cut by 3 bases and J by 4 bases, with 16 bases left in between. The CDR3 loop is CASSPGQGNFYEQYF. The DNA for the CDR3 is TGTGCCAGCTCACCGGGGCAGGGGAACTTTTACGAGCAGTACTTC.

A single count supports this clone. The rearrangement uses TRBV7-9 and TRBJ2-1, with a tentative D call TRBD2 (5 bases). The germline CDR1 and CDR2 sequences are SEHNR and FQNEAQ (reference sequence). The germline V and J ends were trimmed by 2 bases and 10 bases, with 6 bases remaining between them. This CDR3 contains 11 residues. The CDR3 spells CASSLSGEQFF. Written as DNA, the CDR3 is TGTGCCAGCAGCTTATCGGGGGAGCAGTTCTTC.